The 23 T cell receptor beta chains in this list originate from one sample, sequenced in a study of T cell changes during pregnancy in multiple sclerosis. The method was immunoSEQ multiplex PCR; TCRdb's version includes in-frame clones alone and lacks a portion of them. The table has tens of thousands of clones, about 93% seen once. Sequencing used CD4+ T cells from peripheral blood mononuclear cells, obtained in the second trimester of pregnancy. These receptor sequences come from a female donor in good health, enrolled as a control in a pregnancy study.

The chain recombines TRBV7-2 with TRBJ1-5, with TRBD1 matching over 7 bases. The CDR3 is 15 residues long. Germline-derived CDR1 and CDR2 are SGHTA and FQGNSA. Losses at the gene ends were 4 bases for V and 4 bases for J; bases not matched to a gene: 7. As DNA, the CDR3 is TGTGCCAGCAGCTACGAGACAGGGCCTAATCAGCCCCAGCATTTT. It is translated as CASSYETGPNQPQHF.

This rearrangement joins TRBV5-6 to TRBJ1-1, with D tentatively TRBD1 (6 bases). Germline CDR1 is SGHDT and CDR2 is YYEEEE. V was trimmed by 1 base and J by 1 base, leaving 8 bases between them. This CDR3 region has 14 residues. The DNA of the CDR3 is TGTGCCAGCAGCTTGTTGGGACAGAACACTGAAGCTTTCTTT. Residues: CASSLLGQNTEAFF. Supplemented by reference TRBV5-6 and TRBJ1-1, the full variable domain reads DAGVTQSPTHLIKTRGQQVTLRCSPKSGHDTVSWYQQALGQGPQFIFQYYEEEERQRGNFPDRFSGHQFPNYSSELNVNALLLGDSALYLCASSLLGQNTEAFFGQGTRLTVV.

The genes are TRBV29-1 and TRBJ1-1; D might be TRBD1 (6 bases). The CDR3 covers 13 residues. The V gene lost 7 bases and the J gene lost 5 bases, with 17 bases spanning the gap. Germline assignment: CDR1 SQVTM and CDR2 ANQGSEA. The CDR3 protein is CSESKGGLTEAFF. The CDR3, as DNA: TGCAGCGAAAGCAAAGGGGGTTTGACTGAAGCTTTCTTT.

A single count supports this clone. The chain combines TRBV4-3 with TRBJ2-7, with TRBD1 as a possible D gene (6 bases). CDR3 length equals 15 residues. Germline V gene data show CDR1 as LGHNA and CDR2 as YSLEER. The germline V and J ends were trimmed by 3 bases and 0 bases, with 12 bases remaining between them. The CDR3 DNA sequence: TGCGCCAGCAGCCATCGCAGGGGCCTCTCCTACGAGCAGTACTTC. This codes for CASSHRRGLSYEQYF.

This chain uses TRBV5-1 with TRBJ1-4; D might be TRBD1 (5 bases). The length of the CDR3 is 15 residues. Looked up from germline, CDR1 is SGHRS and CDR2 is YFSETQ. V lost 4 bases to trimming and J lost 1 base, with 11 bases between them. Written as DNA, the CDR3 is TGCGCCAGCAGCGGGTCGGGGGTAACTAATGAAAAACTGTTTTTT. The encoded protein is CASSGSGVTNEKLFF.

Only one count was recorded for this clone. V gene TRBV18 combines with J gene TRBJ1-1; tentatively, D is TRBD1 (5 bases). Trimming took off 2 bases at V and 3 bases at J, with 7 bases between the two ends. The CDR3 is 13 residues long. In germline, CDR1 is KGHSH, CDR2 LQKENI. CDR3: CASSPSTDTEAFF. The CDR3 region has the DNA TGTGCCAGCTCACCATCGACAGACACTGAAGCTTTCTTT.

CDR3 protein: CASSYSNQVNEQFF. The CDR3 DNA reads TGTGCCAGCAGTTACTCGAATCAGGTTAATGAGCAGTTCTTC. The J gene is TRBJ2-1, the V gene TRBV6-5; no firm D call. Germline V CDR1 and CDR2: MNHEY, SVGAGI. The CDR3 runs to 14 residues. V was trimmed by 0 bases and J by 7 bases, leaving 10 bases between them.

This clone was recorded a few times. J is TRBJ1-1 and V is TRBV11-3; 7 bases align to TRBD1. The germline gives CDR1 SGHNT, CDR2 YENEEA. This CDR3 region has 13 residues. V lost 5 bases, J lost 7 bases, and 7 bases stayed unmatched. This CDR3 reads CASSLGRGFEAFF. The CDR3 region has the DNA TGTGCCAGCAGCCTCGGCAGGGGGTTTGAAGCTTTCTTT.

CDR3 sequence (DNA): TGTGCCAGCAGAGACAGCCGGAAGAACCAAGATGGCTACACCTTC. Its translation: CASRDSRKNQDGYTF. The V call is TRBV6-5, the J call TRBJ1-2; D perhaps matches TRBD1 (5 bases). This CDR3 spans 15 amino acids. V was clipped by 6 bases and J by 6 bases, with 20 bases between them. Germline V gene data show CDR1 as MNHEY and CDR2 as SVGAGI.

The chain employs TRBV28 and TRBJ1-5, with 7 bases identical to TRBD1. The CDR3 sequence is 13 residues long. V lost 6 bases and J lost 6; bases outside the gene matches: 5. CDR1 and CDR2 (germline): MDHEN, SYDVKM. CDR3 DNA sequence: TGTGCCAGCAGAGACAGGGTTATTCAGCCCCAGCATTTT. Its protein product is CASRDRVIQPQHF.

Comments on this clone: Other DNA sequences of this sample code for an identical CDR3. V is TRBV28 and J is TRBJ1-4; possibly TRBD1 for D (6 bases). The CDR3 runs to 14 residues. V lost 3 bases, J lost 2 bases, and 7 bases lay in between. Germline CDR1 MDHEN, CDR2 SYDVKM. In DNA, the CDR3 is TGTGCCAGCAGTTTGACAGGCACTAATGAAAAACTGTTTTTT. Translating gives CASSLTGTNEKLFF.

This sequence joins TRBV5-4 and TRBJ1-3, with 7 bases matching TRBD1. V lost 0 bases and J lost 0; bases outside the gene matches: 6. This CDR3 contains 17 residues. Germline CDR1 reads SGHNT; CDR2 reads YYREEE (reference sequence). The CDR3 sequence is CASSLGTQGPSGNTIYF. CDR3 sequence (DNA): TGTGCCAGCAGCTTGGGGACACAGGGGCCCTCTGGAAACACCATATATTTT.

This clone occurred once. J is TRBJ2-1 and V is TRBV7-9, with D perhaps matching TRBD2 (7 bases). Deletions cut 8 bases from V and 7 bases from J, with 12 bases between. This CDR3 contains 12 residues. CDR1 and CDR2 (germline): SEHNR, FQNEAQ (reference sequence). The CDR3: CASGGAANEQFF. DNA for the CDR3: TGTGCCAGCGGGGGGGCGGCGAATGAGCAGTTCTTC.

This rearrangement joins TRBV7-3 to TRBJ1-6; D is possibly TRBD1 (6 bases). V shed 3 bases and J shed 8 bases, with 8 bases lying between them. The length of the CDR3 is 13 residues. Per germline, CDR1 SGHTA and CDR2 FQGTGA. Written as DNA, the CDR3 is TGTGCCAGCAGCTTTAACAGGGATTCACCCCTCCACTTT. Amino acid sequence: CASSFNRDSPLHF.

This chain connects TRBV14 to TRBJ1-2; perhaps TRBD1 as D (6 bases). The CDR3 runs to 13 residues. V dropped 0 bases and J dropped 7 bases, with 9 bases sitting between them. Looked up from germline, CDR1 is SGHDN and CDR2 is FVKESK. The CDR3 DNA sequence: TGTGCCAGCAGCCAAGAAAGGGGGTTTGGCTACACCTTC. Translated, it gives CASSQERGFGYTF.

The CDR3 protein is CASGLVLPGTDNSNQPQHF. Here the CDR3 DNA reads TGTGCTAGTGGTTTGGTACTCCCTGGGACAGATAATAGCAATCAGCCCCAGCATTTT. The chain employs TRBV12-5 and TRBJ1-5, with TRBD1 identical over 7 bases. The CDR3 is made up of 19 amino acids. Germline lookup yields CDR1 LGHNT and CDR2 FRNRAP. Germline trimming cut 0 bases from V and 0 bases from J; bases unmatched to any gene: 11.

The CDR3 protein is CASSRTAYTEAFF. In nucleotides, the CDR3 is TGTGCCAGCAGCAGGACAGCTTACACTGAAGCTTTCTTT. The chain couples TRBV11-3 to TRBJ1-1; D might be TRBD1 (6 bases). The CDR3 has 13 residues. The ends were cut back, 5 bases at V and 3 bases at J, with 10 bases in the middle. Per germline, CDR1 SGHNT and CDR2 YENEEA. Full variable domain (outside the CDR3, taken from reference TRBV11-3 and TRBJ1-1): EAGVVQSPRYKIIEKKQPVAFWCNPISGHNTLYWYLQNLGQGPELLIRYENEEAVDDSQLPKDRFSAERLKGVDSTLKIQPAELGDSAVYLCASSRTAYTEAFFGQGTRLTVV.

This clone has only one observation. This chain connects TRBV18 to TRBJ2-3; TRBD2 aligns across 7 bases. The J segment lost 6 bases and the V segment lost 0 bases, leaving 9 bases of the junction unmatched. The germline gives CDR1 KGHSH, CDR2 LQKENI. The length of the CDR3 is 16 residues. CDR3 sequence reads: CASSPPLGGGLDTQYF. CDR3 nucleotides: TGTGCCAGCTCACCACCGCTGGGGGGGGGTTTGGATACGCAGTATTTT.

The rearrangement joins TRBV7-9 to TRBJ2-7; 7 bases line up with TRBD1. The V gene end was trimmed by 5 bases and the J gene end by 2 bases; junction bases not matched to a gene: 9. Germline values: CDR1 SEHNR, CDR2 FQNEAQ (reference sequence). This CDR3 is built from 15 residues. The CDR3 sequence is CASSARQGYTYEQYF. The CDR3 nucleotides are TGTGCCAGCAGCGCTAGACAGGGTTACACCTACGAGCAGTACTTC.

This clone was seen a single time. The rearrangement links TRBV19 to TRBJ2-5; possible D gene TRBD2, 7 bases. Germline CDR1 reads LNHDA; CDR2 reads SQIVND (reference sequence). V was pared by 7 bases and J by 6 bases, with 21 bases between. The CDR3 length is 15 residues. The CDR3 loop is CASMVMAGAGQTQYF. CDR3 coding DNA: TGTGCCAGTATGGTGATGGCGGGGGCAGGGCAGACCCAGTACTTC.

This chain links TRBV9 with TRBJ2-7; tentatively, D is TRBD2 (6 bases). This CDR3 comprises 14 residues. Trimming shortened V by 4 bases and J by 7 bases, and 18 bases separated the two germline ends. Germline-derived CDR1 and CDR2 are SGDLS and YYNGEE. The CDR3, as DNA: TGTGCCAGCAGCCCCCGGCGGAGGGCTGGGGAGCAGTACTTC. Protein sequence: CASSPRRRAGEQYF. Full variable domain (remainder filled in from reference TRBV9 and TRBJ2-7): DSGVTQTPKHLITATGQRVTLRCSPRSGDLSVYWYQQSLDQGLQFLIQYYNGEERAKGNILERFSAQQFPDLHSELNLSSLELGDSALYFCASSPRRRAGEQYFGPGTRLTVT.

The V and J genes are TRBV5-1 and TRBJ1-6, with TRBD1 matching over 9 bases. Per the germline V gene, CDR1 is SGHRS and CDR2 is YFSETQ. V lost 4 bases, J lost 9 bases, and 8 bases stayed unmatched. This CDR3 is 15 amino acids long. CDR3 sequence reads: CASSRMNRGLSPLHF. CDR3 DNA sequence: TGCGCCAGCAGCCGGATGAACAGGGGGCTTTCACCCCTCCACTTT.

V usage is TRBV7-2 and J usage is TRBJ1-5; D gene unclear. The length of the CDR3 is 12 residues. Germline CDR1 and CDR2: SGHTA and FQGNSA. V was clipped by 1 base and J by 13 bases, with 11 bases between them. The CDR3 reads CASSLGPGSQHF. CDR3 nucleotide sequence: TGTGCCAGCAGCTTAGGCCCCGGGAGTCAGCATTTT.